This TCR beta chain was sequenced in a study of T-cell memory formation after mild COVID-19. Study-wide points: Pre-infection memory harbored some responding clones, suggesting cross-reactive memory joined. Researchers report contracting CD4+ clones mostly in CM and EM, with CD8+ clones in EMRA. Later expanders leaned CD4+, whereas day 15 to 85 contracting clones were balanced CD4/CD8.

Employing constant-segment primers, 5'RACE generated TCR alpha and TCR beta cDNA libraries bearing sample barcodes and UMIs. MiXCR, run by TCRdb on the 5' RACE reads, gives a single entry per CDR3 protein. The sample has about 400,000 distinct CDR3 sequences; less than 25% are singletons. As regards this clonotype: Antigen: not known.

Sample: PBMCs or a T cell subset sorted from them (not recorded which). The clonotype comes from an adult woman who had mild COVID-19 (a few samples of this study predate the infection). Cell type and time point are not known.

The DNA for the CDR3 is TGTGCCTGGAGTGTCGGACAGGGCGTCTATGGCTACACCTTC. It encodes CAWSVGQGVYGYTF. The chain carries TRBV30 and TRBJ1-2; 8 bases agree with TRBD1. Germline assignment: CDR1 GTSNPN and CDR2 SVGIG (reference sequence). The V gene end was trimmed by 0 bases and the J gene end by 4 bases; junction bases not matched to a gene: 4. This CDR3 has 14 amino acids.